This entry is about one T cell receptor beta chain. Its specificity is unknown. The CDR3 extends over 15 amino acids. The J segment lost 4 bases and the V segment lost 5 bases, leaving 10 bases of the junction unmatched. Germline CDR1 and CDR2: LNHDA and SQIVND (reference sequence). Sequenced by immunoSEQ multiplex PCR; TCRdb stores in-frame clones only, minus some. The repertoire holds about 2 million clones, with about 95% as singletons. CD45RO-negative, CCR7-positively selected cells formed the naive CD8 fraction, excluding terminally differentiated effector memory CD45RA+ cells. These data originate in a study of shared clonotypes between healthy human individuals. Study-level points and caveats: An expected dependence of interdonor clonotype sharing on sequencing depth was noted.

The V and J genes are TRBV19 and TRBJ2-5; TRBD1 agrees at 7 bases. The TCR sequence derives from a man between 18 and 29 years old in good health. The material sequenced was naive CD8+ T cells sorted from blood. The CDR3 spells CASSLGDSYTETQYF. DNA of the CDR3: TGTGCCAGTAGTCTCGGGGACAGTTATACAGAGACCCAGTACTTC.